The present T cell receptor (beta chain) was sequenced within a study of T cell clones after liver transplantation. Sequencing was performed with immunoSEQ multiplex PCR; in TCRdb, only in-frame clones are kept and a portion is missing. The data show some 20,000 clones, with more than 65% seen just once and roughly 35% held by the top ten. The CDR3 has 15 amino acids. V was pared by 0 bases and J by 0 bases, with 8 bases between. Germline V CDR1 and CDR2: ENHRY, SYGVKD. This receptor was identified in a human patient who received a liver transplant. Some T cells may possibly be graft donor cells. The material sequenced was CD8+ T cells from blood, taken 54 months after liver transplant. The chain joins TRBV10-3 to TRBJ1-1; D is unclear. CDR3 region: CAISESVNMNTEAFF. The CDR3 DNA reads TGTGCCATCAGTGAGTCAGTTAACATGAACACTGAAGCTTTCTTT.